This TCR beta chain came from a study of OX40 agonist ivuxolimab in advanced cancers. Study background: Averaging roughly 60 years in age, with a range of 23 to 79, the cohort was 65% to 85% male. General observations from the study: The 0.1-3.0 mg/kg partial responders had among the lowest clonal expansion. The expanded peripheral T cells' antigen specificity was not determined.

Sequenced by immunoSEQ multiplex PCR; TCRdb stores in-frame clones only, minus some. This sample has about 40,000 clones, with roughly 91% found just once. V dropped 4 bases and J dropped 5 bases, with 14 bases sitting between them. Germline-derived CDR1 and CDR2 are SGHAT and FQNNGV. The CDR3 loop spans 14 amino acids. Notes on this clone: Its specificity is not known.

The chain is built from TRBV11-2 and TRBJ1-2; a possible D gene is TRBD1 (5 bases). Material: CD4+ or CD8+ T cells sorted from blood, obtained in a trial of the OX40 agonist ivuxolimab. The TCR originated in an adult with an advanced solid tumor such as melanoma, head and neck, liver or kidney cancer. The CDR3 protein is CASSSRAGRYGYTF. The CDR3 DNA reads TGTGCCAGCAGCTCCAGGGCAGGGAGGTATGGCTACACCTTC. Drawing the rest from reference TRBV11-2 and TRBJ1-2, the complete variable domain is EAGVAQSPRYKIIEKRQSVAFWCNPISGHATLYWYQQILGQGPKLLIQFQNNGVVDDSQLPKDRFSAERLKGVDSTLKIQPAKLEDSAVYLCASSSRAGRYGYTFGSGTRLTVV.